This entry describes one T cell receptor (beta chain). This clone was detected only a few times. What this receptor recognizes is not known. A junction boundary mismatches the germline segment, possibly from a read error. Sorted unstimulated T cells, along with proliferating T cells recovered from mixed lymphocyte reactions, underwent TCRbeta CDR3 sequencing. Fresh whole blood from approximately ten HLA-typed healthy donors was used to isolate PBMCs. The source of the sample is a study of siplizumab effects on memory and regulatory T cells (dated by TCRdb to the late 2010s). Some background on the complete study: The study examined how the anti-CD2 antibody siplizumab affects alloreactive T-cell subsets in allogeneic mixed lymphocyte reactions built from human PBMCs. General conclusions and limits of the study: The cumulative frequency of alloreactive sequences traceable to unstimulated CD4+ memory T cells was significantly reduced by siplizumab. Compared with memory T cells, unstimulated naive T cells appeared more diverse, and naive cells seemed to make a substantial contribution to the alloresponse. Whether proliferating Tregs from siplizumab cultures actually had suppressive function was not functionally confirmed. A naive or memory phenotype could not be assigned to roughly 75-97% of proliferating CD4+ or CD8+ clones. Among mappable alloreactive CD4+ clones, the Treg-derived fraction averaged approximately 69% with siplizumab versus 25% to 30% in control reactions. Sequences below about 10^-5 frequency were poorly captured, so only a minor fraction of alloreactive clones could be mapped to unstimulated subsets.

Library preparation used the immunoSEQ multiplex PCR assay. Approximately 100,000 TCR templates per sample were assayed on the deep sequencing platform. Genomic DNA extracted from sorted T cells was the material used for TCRbeta CDR3 sequencing. The published analysis was carried out like this. The R programming language was used for clonal analysis of the TCRbeta CDR3 data. Unstimulated samples were compared with post-reaction CFSE-low samples to define alloreactive CD4+ and CD8+ clones. By matching sequences to the repertoires of sorted unstimulated Treg and non-Treg cells, each alloreactive CD4+ clone was assigned a regulatory or non-regulatory origin. The table was pulled from immuneACCESS by TCRdb, which kept in-frame rearrangements only. Such tables lose some clones; where checked, under half of the loss comes from unresolved V genes, and the rest has no known cause. Clone size and V and J calls were adopted from that table, with D and trimming inferred from the DNA. The sample table records 90,000 to 120,000 clones; approximately 91% of these occur just once. About 2.6% of the sample goes to the ten largest clones.

The sequence came from a human donor in good health. Some clones in this sample may be carry-over from other donors' samples. Source material: CD4+ T cells sorted from blood.

The CDR3 protein is CASGSDLWGGSSF. The nucleotide sequence reads as follows: TGTGCTAGTGGTTCCGACCTATGGGGTGGGAGTTCCTTC. The sequence joins TRBV12-5 to TRBJ2-7; TRBD2 is a possible D gene, resting on 5 matching bases. The germline V gene encodes CDR1 LGHNT and CDR2 FRNRAP. The CDR3 covers 13 residues, taking in both the cysteine and the phenylalanine. Left in the record is the CDR3 DNA by itself, 39 bases read in frame from the first base. The full variable domain, with segments outside the CDR3 supplied by the reference TRBV12-5 and TRBJ2-7 proteins, appears as DARVTQTPRHKVTEMGQEVTMRCQPILGHNTVFWYRQTMMQGLELLAYFRNRAPLDDSGMPKDRFSAEMPDATLATLKIQPSEPRDSAVYFCASGSDLWGGSSFGPGTRLTVT.